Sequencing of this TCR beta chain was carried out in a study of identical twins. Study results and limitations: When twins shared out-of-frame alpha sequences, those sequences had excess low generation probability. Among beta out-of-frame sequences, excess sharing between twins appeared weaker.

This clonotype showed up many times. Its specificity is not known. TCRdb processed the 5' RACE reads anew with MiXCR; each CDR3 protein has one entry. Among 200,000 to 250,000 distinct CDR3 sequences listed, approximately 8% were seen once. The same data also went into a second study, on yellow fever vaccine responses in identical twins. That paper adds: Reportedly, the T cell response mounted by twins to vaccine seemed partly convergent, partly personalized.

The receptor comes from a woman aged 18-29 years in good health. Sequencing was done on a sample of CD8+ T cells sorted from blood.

DNA for the CDR3: TGTGCCAGCAGTTTAATGTGGGGGACACCCTTAAGCACAGATACGCAGTATTTT. This gives the protein CASSLMWGTPLSTDTQYF. V is TRBV27 and J is TRBJ2-3, with D perhaps TRBD1 (6 bases). The ends were cut back, 2 bases at V and 0 bases at J, with 18 bases in the middle. This CDR3 has 18 residues. Per germline, CDR1 MNHEY and CDR2 SMNVEV (reference sequence).